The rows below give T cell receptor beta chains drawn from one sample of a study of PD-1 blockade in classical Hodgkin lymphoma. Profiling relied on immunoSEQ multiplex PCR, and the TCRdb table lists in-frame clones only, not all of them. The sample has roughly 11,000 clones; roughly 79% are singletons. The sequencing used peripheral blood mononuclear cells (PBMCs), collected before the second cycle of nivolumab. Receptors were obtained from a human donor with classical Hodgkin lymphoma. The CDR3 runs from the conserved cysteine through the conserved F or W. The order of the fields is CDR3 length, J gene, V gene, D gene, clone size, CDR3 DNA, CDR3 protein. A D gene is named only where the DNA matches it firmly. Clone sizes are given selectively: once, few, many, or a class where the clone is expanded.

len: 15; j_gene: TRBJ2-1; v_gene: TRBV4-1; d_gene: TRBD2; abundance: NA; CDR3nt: TGCGCCAGCAGCCAAGTTCTAGCGGGAGGGTATGAGCAGTTCTTC; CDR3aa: CASSQVLAGGYEQFF
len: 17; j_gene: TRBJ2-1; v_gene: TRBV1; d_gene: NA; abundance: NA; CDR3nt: TGCACCAGCAGCCCTTTCAGGGGGCAGGGGGTAAACAATGAGCAGTTCTTC; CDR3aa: CTSSPFRGQGVNNEQFF
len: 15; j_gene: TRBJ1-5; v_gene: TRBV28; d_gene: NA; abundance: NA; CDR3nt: TGTGCCAGCAGACTACAGGGTAACGTAGTTCAGCCCCAGCATTTT; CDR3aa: CASRLQGNVVQPQHF
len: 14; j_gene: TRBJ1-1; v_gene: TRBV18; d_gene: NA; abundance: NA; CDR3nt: TGTGCCAGCTCTCCAGGGGCTTTGAACACTGAAGCTTTCTTT; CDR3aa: CASSPGALNTEAFF
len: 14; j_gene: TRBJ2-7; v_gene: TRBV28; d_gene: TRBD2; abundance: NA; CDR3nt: TGTGCCAGCTCCCTGGGGGGGTCTTTCTACGAGCAGTACTTC; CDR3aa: CASSLGGSFYEQYF
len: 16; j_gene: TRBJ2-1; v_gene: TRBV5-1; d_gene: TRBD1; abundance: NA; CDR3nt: TGCGCCAGCAGCTTGGGACGACAGGGGGCGAGGTATGAGCAGTTCTTC; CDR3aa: CASSLGRQGARYEQFF
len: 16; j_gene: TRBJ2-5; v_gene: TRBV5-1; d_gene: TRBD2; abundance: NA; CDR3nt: TGCGCCAGCAGCTCGGGGACTAGCGGGGGATATAAGACCCAGTACTTC; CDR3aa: CASSSGTSGGYKTQYF
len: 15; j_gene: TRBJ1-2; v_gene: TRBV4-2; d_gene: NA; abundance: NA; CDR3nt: TGTGCCAGCAGCCCTGCGGGACGGAACTACTATGGCTACACCTTC; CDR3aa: CASSPAGRNYYGYTF
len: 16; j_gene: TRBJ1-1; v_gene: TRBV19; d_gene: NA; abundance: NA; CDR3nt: TGTGCCAGTAGTATAGACAGGGAGAGAGGTTTGAGGGAAGCTTTCTTT; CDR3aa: CASSIDRERGLREAFF
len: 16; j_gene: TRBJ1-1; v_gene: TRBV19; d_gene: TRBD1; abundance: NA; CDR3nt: TGTGCCAGTAGTTCAATCCCGGGACAGGGCTTAACTGAAGCTTTCTTT; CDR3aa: CASSSIPGQGLTEAFF
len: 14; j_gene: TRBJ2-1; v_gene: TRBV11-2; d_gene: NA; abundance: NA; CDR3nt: TGTGCCAGCAGGTTCCAGGGGGAGGACAATGAGCAGTTCTTC; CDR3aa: CASRFQGEDNEQFF
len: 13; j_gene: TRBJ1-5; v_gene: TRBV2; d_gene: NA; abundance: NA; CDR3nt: TGTGCCAGCAGGACATCACTTAATCAGCCCCAGCATTTT; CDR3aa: CASRTSLNQPQHF
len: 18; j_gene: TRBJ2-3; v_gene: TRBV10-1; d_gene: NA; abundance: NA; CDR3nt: TGCGCCAGCAGTGAGTCCCTGACTTGGGGCGAGGGCCCAGATACGCAGTATTTT; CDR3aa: CASSESLTWGEGPDTQYF
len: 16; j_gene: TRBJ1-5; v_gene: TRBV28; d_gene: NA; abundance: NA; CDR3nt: TGTGCCAGCAGTTTATTCGGGGACTGGGGCGATCAGCCCCAGCATTTT; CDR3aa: CASSLFGDWGDQPQHF
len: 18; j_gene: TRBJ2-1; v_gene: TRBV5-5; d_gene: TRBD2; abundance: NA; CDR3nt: TGTGCCAGCAGCTTGCAAATCCCGGCGGGGGGCACCTACAATGAGCAGTTCTTC; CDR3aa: CASSLQIPAGGTYNEQFF
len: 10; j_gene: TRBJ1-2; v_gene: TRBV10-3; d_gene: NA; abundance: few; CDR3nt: TGTGCCTCAAAAGGCTATGGCTACACCTTC; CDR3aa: CASKGYGYTF
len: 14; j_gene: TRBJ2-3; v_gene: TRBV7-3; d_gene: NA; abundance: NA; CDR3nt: TGTGCCAGCAGCTCAGGACAAGGCGCGGATACGCAGTATTTT; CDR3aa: CASSSGQGADTQYF
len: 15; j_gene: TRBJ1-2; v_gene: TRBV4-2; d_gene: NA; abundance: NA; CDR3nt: TGTGCCAGCAGCCAAGAGACCTCCGCCCGGGATGGCTACACCTTC; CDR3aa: CASSQETSARDGYTF
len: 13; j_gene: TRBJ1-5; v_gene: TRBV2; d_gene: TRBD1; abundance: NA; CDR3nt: TGTGCCAGCAAAGGACAGGGAGATCAGCCCCAGCATTTT; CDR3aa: CASKGQGDQPQHF
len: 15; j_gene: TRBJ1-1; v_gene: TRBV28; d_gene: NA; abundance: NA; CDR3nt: TGTGCCAGCAGTGCCCCCGACAGGAGGAACACTGAAGCTTTCTTT; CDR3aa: CASSAPDRRNTEAFF
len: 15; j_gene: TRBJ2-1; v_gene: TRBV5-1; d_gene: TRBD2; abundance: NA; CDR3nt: TGCGCCAGCACCCCCGCTAGCGGATCTTACAATGAGCAGTTCTTC; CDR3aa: CASTPASGSYNEQFF
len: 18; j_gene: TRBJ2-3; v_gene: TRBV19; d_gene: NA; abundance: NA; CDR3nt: TGTGCCAGTAGTATAGTGGGAGGAAGGGGAGAGATGGCGGATACGCAGTATTTT; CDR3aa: CASSIVGGRGEMADTQYF
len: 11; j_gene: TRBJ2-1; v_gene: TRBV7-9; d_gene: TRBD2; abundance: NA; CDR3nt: TGTGCCAGCCAGCGGGAGAATGAGCAGTTCTTC; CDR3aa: CASQRENEQFF
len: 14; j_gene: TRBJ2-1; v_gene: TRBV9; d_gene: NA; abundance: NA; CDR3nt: TGTGCCAGTGCCCGGGTACCGCACCAGACGTCTCAGTTCTTC; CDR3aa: CASARVPHQTSQFF
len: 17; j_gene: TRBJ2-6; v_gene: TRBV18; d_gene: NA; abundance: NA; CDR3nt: TGTGCCAGCCCCCTGAGGGAAAAAGCTCTGGGGGCCAACGTCCTGACTTTC; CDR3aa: CASPLREKALGANVLTF
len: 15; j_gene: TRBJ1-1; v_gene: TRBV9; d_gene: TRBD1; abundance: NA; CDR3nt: TGTGCCAGCAGCGTAGGGGGACAGATGAACACTGAAGCTTTCTTT; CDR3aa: CASSVGGQMNTEAFF
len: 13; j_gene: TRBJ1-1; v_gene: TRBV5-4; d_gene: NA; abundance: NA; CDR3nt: TGTGCCAGCAGCTTGAACAAAAACACTGAAGCTTTCTTT; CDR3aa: CASSLNKNTEAFF
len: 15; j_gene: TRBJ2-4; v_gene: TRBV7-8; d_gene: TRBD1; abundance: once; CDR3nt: TGTGCCAGCAGCTTAGTAAGGGGACAGGGGAACATTCAGTACTTC; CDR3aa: CASSLVRGQGNIQYF
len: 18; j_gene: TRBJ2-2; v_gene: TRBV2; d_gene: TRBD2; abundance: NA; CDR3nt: TGTGCCAGCAGTTTTATAACCAGGGTAGCGGGAGTCCCCGGGGAGCTGTTTTTT; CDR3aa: CASSFITRVAGVPGELFF
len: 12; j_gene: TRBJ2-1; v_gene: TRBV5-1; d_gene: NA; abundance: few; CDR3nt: TGCGCCAGCAGCTTGGGCCTGGGGGAGCAGTTCTTC; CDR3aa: CASSLGLGEQFF
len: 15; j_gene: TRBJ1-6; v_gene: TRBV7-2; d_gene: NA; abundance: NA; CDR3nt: TGTGCCAGCAGCTTGGCGGGTATGGCCTATTCACCCCTCCACTTT; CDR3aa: CASSLAGMAYSPLHF
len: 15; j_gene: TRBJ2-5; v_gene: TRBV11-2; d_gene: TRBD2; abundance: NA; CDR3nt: TGTGCCAGCAGTAAACACCTAGCGGCTCAAGAGACCCAGTACTTC; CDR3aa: CASSKHLAAQETQYF
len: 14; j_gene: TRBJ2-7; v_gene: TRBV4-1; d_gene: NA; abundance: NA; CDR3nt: TGCGCCAGCAGCCATAACCAGGGGACTGGCGAGCAGTACTTC; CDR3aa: CASSHNQGTGEQYF
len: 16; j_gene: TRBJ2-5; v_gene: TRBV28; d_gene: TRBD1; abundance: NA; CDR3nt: TGTGCCAGCAGTTTCCCAGGGGGCGCTTGGCAAGAGACCCAGTACTTC; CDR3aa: CASSFPGGAWQETQYF
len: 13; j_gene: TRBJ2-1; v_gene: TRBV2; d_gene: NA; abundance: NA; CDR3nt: TGTGCCAGCAGGGATCAGGTTTACAATGAGCAGTTCTTC; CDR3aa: CASRDQVYNEQFF
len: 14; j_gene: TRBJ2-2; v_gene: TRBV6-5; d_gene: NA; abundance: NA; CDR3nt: TGTGCCAGCAGTTACAATCCCGCGGGCGGGGAGCTGTTTTTT; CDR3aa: CASSYNPAGGELFF
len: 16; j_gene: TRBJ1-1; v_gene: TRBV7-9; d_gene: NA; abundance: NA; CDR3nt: TGTGCCAGCAGCCTTGAAGTGGGGGCCATGAACACTGAAGCTTTCTTT; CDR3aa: CASSLEVGAMNTEAFF
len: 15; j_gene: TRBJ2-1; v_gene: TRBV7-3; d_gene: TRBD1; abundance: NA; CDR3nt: TGTGCCAGCAGCCTCCCGGGACAGGGGGCCCATGAGCAGTTCTTC; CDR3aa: CASSLPGQGAHEQFF
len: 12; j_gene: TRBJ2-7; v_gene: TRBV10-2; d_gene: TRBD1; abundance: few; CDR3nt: TGCGCCAGCAGCGACAGGGGCTACGAGCAGTACTTC; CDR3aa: CASSDRGYEQYF
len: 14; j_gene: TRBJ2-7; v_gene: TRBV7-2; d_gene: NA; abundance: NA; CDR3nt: TGTGCCAGCAGCCGGACAGTCAACGCCTACGAGCAGTACTTC; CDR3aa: CASSRTVNAYEQYF
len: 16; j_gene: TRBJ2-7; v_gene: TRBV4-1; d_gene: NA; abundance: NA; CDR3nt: TGCGCCAGCAGCCAAGACTTCAGACAGGCCGCCTACGAGCAGTACTTC; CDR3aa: CASSQDFRQAAYEQYF
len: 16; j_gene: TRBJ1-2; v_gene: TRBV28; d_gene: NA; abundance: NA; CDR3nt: TGTGCCAGCAGAGCACCACCTGGCCGGGGGTCCTATGGCTACACCTTC; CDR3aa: CASRAPPGRGSYGYTF
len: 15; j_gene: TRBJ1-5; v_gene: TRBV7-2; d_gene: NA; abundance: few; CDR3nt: TGTGCCAGCAGCCCCCACGGGTCTTACAATCAGCCCCAGCATTTT; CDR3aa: CASSPHGSYNQPQHF
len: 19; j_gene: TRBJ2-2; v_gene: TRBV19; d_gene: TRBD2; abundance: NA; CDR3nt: TGTGCCAGTAGTCGATCAGGGACTAGCGCGCTTTTGGGCACCGGGGAGCTGTTTTTT; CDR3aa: CASSRSGTSALLGTGELFF
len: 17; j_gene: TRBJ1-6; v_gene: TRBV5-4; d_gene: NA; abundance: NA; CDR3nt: TGTGCCAGCAGCTCCCGCTTGCGGACGCAACGGGATTCACCCCTCCACTTT; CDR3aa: CASSSRLRTQRDSPLHF
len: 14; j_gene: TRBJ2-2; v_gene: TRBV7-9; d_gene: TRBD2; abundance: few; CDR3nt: TGTGCCAGCAGCTTATCGGAGCGGGGCGGGGAGCTGTTTTTT; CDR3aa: CASSLSERGGELFF
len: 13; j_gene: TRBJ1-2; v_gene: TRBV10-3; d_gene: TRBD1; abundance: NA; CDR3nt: TGTGCCATCACTCCGGGACAGTCATATGGCTACACCTTC; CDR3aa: CAITPGQSYGYTF
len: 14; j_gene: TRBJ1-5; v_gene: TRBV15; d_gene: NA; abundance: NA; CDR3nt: TGTGCCACCAGCAGAGATCGCGGGAGCCAGCCCCAGCATTTT; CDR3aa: CATSRDRGSQPQHF
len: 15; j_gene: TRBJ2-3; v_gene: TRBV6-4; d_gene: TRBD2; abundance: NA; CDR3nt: TGTGCCAGCAGTGTGACTAGCGGGGGGGCAGATACGCAGTATTTT; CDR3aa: CASSVTSGGADTQYF
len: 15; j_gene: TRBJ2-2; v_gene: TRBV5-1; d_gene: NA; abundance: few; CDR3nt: TGCGCCAGCAGCTTGATAGGACTCGACACCGGGGAGCTGTTTTTT; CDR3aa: CASSLIGLDTGELFF
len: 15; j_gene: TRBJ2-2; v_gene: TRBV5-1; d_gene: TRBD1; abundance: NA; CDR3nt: TGCGCCAGCAGCCCCGGACAGGGGTATACCGGGGAGCTGTTTTTT; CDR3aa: CASSPGQGYTGELFF
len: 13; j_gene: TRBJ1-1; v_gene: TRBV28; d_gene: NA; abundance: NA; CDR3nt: TGTGCCAGCAAAAGTCTCTTCGGCACTGAAGCTTTCTTT; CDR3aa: CASKSLFGTEAFF
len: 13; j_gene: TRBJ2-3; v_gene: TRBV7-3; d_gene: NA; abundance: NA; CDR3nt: TGTGCCAGCAGCGCGACAATCTTCGATACGCAGTATTTT; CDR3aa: CASSATIFDTQYF